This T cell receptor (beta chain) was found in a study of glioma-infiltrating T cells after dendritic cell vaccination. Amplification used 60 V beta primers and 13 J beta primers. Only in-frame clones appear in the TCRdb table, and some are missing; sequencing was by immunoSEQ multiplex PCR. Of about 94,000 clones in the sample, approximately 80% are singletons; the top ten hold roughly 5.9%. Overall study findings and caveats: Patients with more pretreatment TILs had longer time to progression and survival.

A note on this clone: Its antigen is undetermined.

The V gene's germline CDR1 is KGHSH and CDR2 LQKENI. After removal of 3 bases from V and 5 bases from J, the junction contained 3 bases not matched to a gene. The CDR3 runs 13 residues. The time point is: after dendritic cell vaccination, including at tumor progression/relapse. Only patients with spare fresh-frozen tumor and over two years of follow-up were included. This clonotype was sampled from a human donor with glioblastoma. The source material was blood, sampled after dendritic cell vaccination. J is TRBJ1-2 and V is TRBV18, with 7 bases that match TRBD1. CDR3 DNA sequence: TGTGCCAGCTCACCTGGGACAGATTATGGCTACACCTTC. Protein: CASSPGTDYGYTF.